The entry below gives a single T cell receptor beta chain sequence along with its context. The data derive from a study of cytomegalovirus exposure and HLA in healthy donors. The overall study: Later, an analysis reported that the 100 to 150 validation repertoires had used the same platform as the roughly 650 first-cohort repertoires.

Assay used: immunoSEQ multiplex PCR; TCRdb lists only in-frame clones, some missing. The sample has 110,000 to 150,000 clones, about 94% seen once. Germline V gives CDR1 MNHEY, CDR2 SVGAGI. Trimming pared 5 bases from V and 4 bases from J, leaving 14 bases between. This CDR3 region has 14 residues. The clonotype was recovered from a young man in good health and CMV-seropositive. The sample comprised PBMCs. The chain uses TRBV6-5 and TRBJ1-2, with a possible D match to TRBD1 (6 bases). CDR3 DNA: TGTGCCAGCAGTCTCGTACAGGGAAGCTATGGCTACACCTTC. Translated: CASSLVQGSYGYTF.